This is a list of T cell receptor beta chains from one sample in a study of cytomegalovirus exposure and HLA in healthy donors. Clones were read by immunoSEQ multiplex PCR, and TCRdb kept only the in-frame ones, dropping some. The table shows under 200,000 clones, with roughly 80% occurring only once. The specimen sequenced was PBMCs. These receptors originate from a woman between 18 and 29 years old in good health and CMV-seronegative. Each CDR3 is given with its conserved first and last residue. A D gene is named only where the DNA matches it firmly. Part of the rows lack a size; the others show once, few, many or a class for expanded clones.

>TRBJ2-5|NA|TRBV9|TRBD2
TGTGCCAGCAGCGTAGGGGGTAGCGGGGTAGAGACCCAGTACTTC
CASSVGGSGVETQYF
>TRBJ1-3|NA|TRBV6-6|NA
TGTGCCAGCAGTTCCAGAGGGGGTGTCTCTGGAAACACCATATATTTT
CASSSRGGVSGNTIYF
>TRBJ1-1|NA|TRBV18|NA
TGTGCCAGCTCACCCTACTCACTAGGGCTGAACACTGAAGCTTTCTTT
CASSPYSLGLNTEAFF
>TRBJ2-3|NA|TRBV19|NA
TGTGCCAGTAGTATGGGCCTAAAGCCAGATACGCAGTATTTT
CASSMGLKPDTQYF
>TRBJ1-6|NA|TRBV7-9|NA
TGTGCCAGCAGCTTAAGCGGGGCGGCAGGGGTCTCACCCCTCCACTTT
CASSLSGAAGVSPLHF
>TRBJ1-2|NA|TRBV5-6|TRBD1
TGTGCCAGCACCCCATGGACAGGACTCTATGGCTACACCTTC
CASTPWTGLYGYTF
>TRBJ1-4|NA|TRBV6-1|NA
TGTGCCAGCAGTGCACGACAAACAACTAATGAAAAACTGTTTTTT
CASSARQTTNEKLFF
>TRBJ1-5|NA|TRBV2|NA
TGTGCCAGCAGTGAAATCGGGTATAAGCAGCCCCAGCATTTT
CASSEIGYKQPQHF
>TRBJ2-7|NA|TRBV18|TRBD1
TGTGCCAGCTCACCACGTCCCGGGACAGCTCTCTACGAGCAGTACTTC
CASSPRPGTALYEQYF
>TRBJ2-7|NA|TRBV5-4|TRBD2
TGTGCCAGCAGCTCCCTAGCGGGAGGGCCCCTCGGCGAGCAGTACTTC
CASSSLAGGPLGEQYF
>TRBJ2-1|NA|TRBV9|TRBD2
TGTGCCAGCAGCCCCAGGGGAGCGGGAGGTACAATCAATGAGCAGTTCTTC
CASSPRGAGGTINEQFF
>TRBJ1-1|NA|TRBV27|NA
TGTGCCAGCAGTCCCATGGGCAAGGTGCAGGGCTTGACTGAAGCTTTCTTT
CASSPMGKVQGLTEAFF
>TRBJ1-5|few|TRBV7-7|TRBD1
TGTGCTAGCAGCCCCCGGGACAGACGGCATCAGCCCCAGCATTTT
CASSPRDRRHQPQHF
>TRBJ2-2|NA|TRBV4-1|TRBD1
TGCGCCAGCAGCCTCTATCCCGGGACAGGGACGATTTCGACCGGGGAGCTGTTTTTT
CASSLYPGTGTISTGELFF
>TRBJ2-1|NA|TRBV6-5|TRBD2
TGTGCCAGCAGTTACGGGACTAGCGGAAACAATGAGCAGTTCTTC
CASSYGTSGNNEQFF
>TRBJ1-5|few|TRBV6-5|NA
TGTGCCAGCAGCCACGGGGACACCAATCAGCCCCAGCATTTT
CASSHGDTNQPQHF
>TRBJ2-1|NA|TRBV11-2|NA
TGTGCCAGCACGACAACAGGTTACAATGAGCAGTTCTTC
CASTTTGYNEQFF
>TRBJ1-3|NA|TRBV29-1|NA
TGCAGCGTTGAAGCGCAGGTGCTCTCTGGAAACACCATATATTTT
CSVEAQVLSGNTIYF
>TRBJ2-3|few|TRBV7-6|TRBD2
TGTGCCAGCAGCATCCGACTGAGCGGGGTCACAGATACGCAGTATTTT
CASSIRLSGVTDTQYF
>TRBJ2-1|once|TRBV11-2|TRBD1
TGTGCCAGCAGCTTAGCCGGGACAGGGGGCTATGAGCAGTTCTTC
CASSLAGTGGYEQFF
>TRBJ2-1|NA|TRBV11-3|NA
TGTGCCAGCAGCTTAGGTACTAGGGGGGGTGATGAGCAGTTCTTC
CASSLGTRGGDEQFF
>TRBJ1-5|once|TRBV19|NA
TGTGCCAGTAGTATCTATCCGGGAAATCAGCCCCAGCATTTT
CASSIYPGNQPQHF
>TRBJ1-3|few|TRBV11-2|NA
TGTGCCAGCAGCTCCCTTCGGCGTACAGGAGACCTCTCTGGAAACACCATATATTTT
CASSSLRRTGDLSGNTIYF
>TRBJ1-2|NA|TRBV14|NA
TGTGCCAGCAGCCAAGATATCGCGGGGGCGGGTGGCTACACCTTC
CASSQDIAGAGGYTF
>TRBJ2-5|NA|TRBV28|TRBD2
TGTGCCCTTGGGGGAGGGGCCGCATCCAGAGGGCAAGAGACCCAGTACTTC
CALGGGAASRGQETQYF
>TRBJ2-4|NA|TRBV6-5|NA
TGTGCCAGCCGAGCCACCGGGAGAGGAAAAAACATTCAGTACTTC
CASRATGRGKNIQYF
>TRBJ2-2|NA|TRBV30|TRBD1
TGTGCCTGGAGTGCAGGGACAGGGGGCTCGGGCGGGGAGCTGTTTTTT
CAWSAGTGGSGGELFF
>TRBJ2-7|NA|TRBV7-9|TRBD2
TGTGCCAGCAGCTTAGCGGAGGGCCTAGCGGGAAACGAGCAGTACTTC
CASSLAEGLAGNEQYF
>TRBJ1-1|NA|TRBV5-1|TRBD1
TGCGCCAGCAGCAGACAGGGGGGTGAAGCTTTCTTT
CASSRQGGEAFF
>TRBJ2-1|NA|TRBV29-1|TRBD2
TGCAGCGCCTTACTAGCGGGAAAAACGAATGAGCAGTTCTTC
CSALLAGKTNEQFF
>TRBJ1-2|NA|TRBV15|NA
TGTGCCACCAGCAGGCAACAGGGATGGGGCTATGGCTACACCTTC
CATSRQQGWGYGYTF
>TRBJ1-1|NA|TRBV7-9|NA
TGTGCCAGCAGCTTTACAGTGAACACTGAAGCTTTCTTT
CASSFTVNTEAFF
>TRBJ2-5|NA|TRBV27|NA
TGTGCCAGCAGCGCCTACAGGGGAGGTCAGACCCAGTACTTC
CASSAYRGGQTQYF